Below, 5 T cell receptor beta chains from the same sample are listed, as sequenced in a study of OX40 agonist ivuxolimab in advanced cancers. The method was immunoSEQ multiplex PCR; TCRdb's version includes in-frame clones alone and lacks a portion of them. The sample has roughly 69,000 clones; 75% to 95% are singletons. Sequenced here: CD4+ or CD8+ T cells sorted from blood, sampled in a trial of the OX40 agonist ivuxolimab. The receptors derive from an adult with an advanced solid tumor such as melanoma, head and neck, liver or kidney cancer.

The gene calls are TRBV19 and TRBJ2-5, with D uncertain. V was pared by 4 bases and J by 3 bases, with 9 bases between. The CDR3 length is 13 residues. Germline V lookup: CDR1 LNHDA, CDR2 SQIVND (reference sequence). The CDR3 DNA reads TGTGCCAGTAGTAGGCACAGTGAAGAGACCCAGTACTTC. Translated: CASSRHSEETQYF. The variable domain in full, with the rest retrieved from reference TRBV19 and TRBJ2-5, is DGGITQSPKYLFRKEGQNVTLSCEQNLNHDAMYWYRQDPGQGLRLIYYSQIVNDFQKGDIAEGYSVSREKKESFPLTVTSAQKNPTAFYLCASSRHSEETQYFGPGTRLLVL.

This chain connects TRBV7-2 to TRBJ2-1; 10 bases line up with TRBD2. Germline V gives CDR1 SGHTA, CDR2 FQGNSA. This CDR3 has 15 residues. The J segment lost 4 bases and the V segment lost 5 bases, leaving 5 bases of the junction unmatched. The CDR3 here is CASSPGAGGYNEQFF. In nucleotides, the CDR3 is TGTGCCAGCAGCCCCGGAGCGGGAGGGTACAATGAGCAGTTCTTC.

The rearrangement uses TRBV19 and TRBJ2-1; 13 bases are shared with TRBD2. The J segment lost 2 bases and the V segment lost 3 bases, leaving 7 bases of the junction unmatched. The CDR3 sequence is 18 residues long. The V gene's germline CDR1 is LNHDA and CDR2 SQIVND (reference sequence). CDR3 nucleotides: TGTGCCAGTAGTATTCGGACTAGCGGGAGTTCAACCTACAATGAGCAGTTCTTC. Translating it yields CASSIRTSGSSTYNEQFF.

The genes are TRBV5-1 and TRBJ1-5; no clear D gene. Germline values: CDR1 SGHRS, CDR2 YFSETQ. The CDR3 runs to 13 residues. The ends were cut back, 2 bases at V and 5 bases at J, with 8 bases in the middle. CDR3 coding DNA: TGCGCCAGCAGCTTAACCCTGGATCAGCCCCAGCATTTT. Translated: CASSLTLDQPQHF.

The genes are TRBV7-9 and TRBJ2-7; the D gene is possibly TRBD1 (5 bases). The length of the CDR3 is 13 residues. The germline V and J ends were trimmed by 5 bases and 3 bases, with 11 bases remaining between them. The germline V gene has CDR1 SEHNR and CDR2 FQNEAQ (reference sequence). Here the CDR3 DNA reads TGTGCCAGCAGCCAAGACAGCCGCTACGAGCAGTACTTC. Translation gives CASSQDSRYEQYF.